Listed below are T cell receptor beta chains from one sample, sequenced in a study of cytomegalovirus exposure and HLA in healthy donors. Produced via immunoSEQ multiplex PCR; TCRdb's table is partial and in-frame only. The table lists about 110,000 clones, 95% of them singletons. Sequenced material: PBMCs. These receptors were collected from a woman aged 18-29 years in good health and CMV-seronegative. CDR3s include the opening cysteine and the closing phenylalanine or tryptophan. D genes are given only for firm matches.

d_gene,j_gene,v_gene,len,CDR3nt,CDR3aa
TRBD1,TRBJ1-5,TRBV4-3,15,TGCGCCAGCAGCCAAGATCTCCCAGGGGGACAGCCCCAGCATTTT,CASSQDLPGGQPQHF
.,TRBJ2-2,TRBV2,14,TGTGCCAGCCACCAGGGTACCGGCACCGGGGAGCTGTTTTTT,CASHQGTGTGELFF
TRBD2,TRBJ2-2,TRBV6-4,16,TGTGCCAGCAGTGAGGCCGGGACTACGAACACCGGGGAGCTGTTTTTT,CASSEAGTTNTGELFF
.,TRBJ1-1,TRBV7-3,14,TGTGCCAGCAGCTTAGGTGGGCTGAACACTGAAGCTTTCTTT,CASSLGGLNTEAFF
.,TRBJ1-1,TRBV7-6,16,TGTGCCAGCAGCTTAGCCGGAGAAGGGGTAGGGGAGGGAGCTTTCTTT,CASSLAGEGVGEGAFF
.,TRBJ2-1,TRBV29-1,11,TGCAGCGTAGCCCGTAGCGGTGAGCAGTTCTTC,CSVARSGEQFF
.,TRBJ1-2,TRBV25-1,13,TGTGCCAGCAGTGCCTTACGAGGGTATGGCTACACCTTC,CASSALRGYGYTF
.,TRBJ1-5,TRBV28,15,TGTGCCAGCAGTTCCGGGATTATTAGCAATCAGCCCCAGCATTTT,CASSSGIISNQPQHF
.,TRBJ1-2,TRBV4-1,15,TGCGCCAGCAGCCAAACCCAGACAGGAAACTATGGCTACACCTTC,CASSQTQTGNYGYTF
TRBD1,TRBJ1-5,TRBV15,16,TGTGCCACCAGCAGAGATCGGGCAGGGGGCGGTCAGCCCCAGCATTTT,CATSRDRAGGGQPQHF
TRBD1,TRBJ1-2,TRBV5-1,18,TGCGCCAGCAGCCCAGAGACCCTGGGACAGGGAAATGCCTATGGCTACACCTTC,CASSPETLGQGNAYGYTF
.,TRBJ1-6,TRBV6-5,15,TGTGCCAGCAGTTACTCCAGGGTCCGTAATTCACCCCTCCACTTT,CASSYSRVRNSPLHF
TRBD1,TRBJ2-3,TRBV18,15,TGTGCCAGCTCACGTGGGACAGCCCGCCCAGATACGCAGTATTTT,CASSRGTARPDTQYF
TRBD2,TRBJ2-7,TRBV28,17,TGTGCCAGCAGTCGCGGACTAGCGGGGGGCTCTATGCGCGAGCAGTACTTC,CASSRGLAGGSMREQYF
.,TRBJ2-5,TRBV18,13,TGTGCCAGCTCACCAGACAGTAAAGAGACCCAGTACTTC,CASSPDSKETQYF